This T cell receptor beta chain was identified in a study of shared clonotypes between healthy human individuals. Study details: For every donor, three CD4 naive, three CD4 memory, two CD8 naive and one CD8 memory plates were used. The study, taken as a whole, reports: Limited genetic and exposure-history diversity came from having few donors. Sequencing depth was predicted to influence how clonotypes are shared among donors.

Turning to this clone: As yet, its antigen is unknown.

Positively selected for CCR7, the CD45RO-negative cells used as naive CD8 cells excluded terminally differentiated effector memory CD45RA+ cells. Donation came from healthy HIV-negative adults that had no recent acute infections or vaccinations. TCRdb's copy holds only in-frame clones and misses some; the assay was immunoSEQ multiplex PCR. The sample includes about 580,000 clones, about 98% of them seen just once. The clonotype comes from a man aged 25 to 45 in good health. Sequenced: naive CD8+ T cells sorted from blood.

CDR3 in DNA: TGTGCCAGCAGCCCACTTAGCGACACAGATACGCAGTATTTT. It codes for CASSPLSDTDTQYF. The genes are TRBV5-4 and TRBJ2-3; perhaps TRBD2 as D (5 bases). Germline lookup yields CDR1 SGHNT and CDR2 YYREEE (reference sequence). The length of the CDR3 is 14 residues. The germline V and J ends were trimmed by 4 bases and 2 bases, with 11 bases remaining between them.